Sequencing of this TCR beta chain was carried out in a study of T cells in narcolepsy (dated by TCRdb to about 2018). The study in broad terms: Patients with narcolepsy type 1 or type 2 (NT1, NT2) and healthy control donors were enrolled in the study. Autoreactive T cells targeting hypocretin neuron self-antigens (hypocretin, TRIB2) were sought in narcolepsy patients, and TCR Vbeta sequencing was used to track clonotypes in blood and CSF. General conclusions and limits of the study: HCRT-specific and TRIB2-specific autoreactive clonotypes were highlighted in plots that compared CD4+ T cell clonotypes in CSF versus blood from the same patient. Autoreactive clonotypes were reported to be detected serially in the blood of the same patients and of different patients, but not in the blood of healthy controls. Numbers of sequenced blood memory CD4+ clonotypes were comparable, with averages of some 42,000 in patients and approximately 33,000 in controls. Some blood memory CD4+ repertoires from patients and controls contained no sequences matching autoreactive T cell clones.

Memory CD4+ T cells were sorted ex vivo from peripheral blood of narcolepsy patients and healthy controls for TCR Vbeta sequencing. A word on this clone: Its antigen is unknown. Base qualities are not provided; no much larger clone lies one nucleotide away.

From the cysteine up to the phenylalanine, the CDR3 has a length of 12 residues. The read is trimmed to its CDR3 DNA, 36 bases read in frame from base 1. CDR1 and CDR2 (KGHSH, LQKENI) derive from the germline V gene. V and J lose 6 bases and 2 bases, and a span of 7 bases separates them. Libraries were prepared through the immunoSEQ multiplex PCR assay. TCRdb's version of the immuneACCESS table is confined to in-frame rearrangements and falls short of the full clone set. An unresolved V gene accounts for under half of the shortfall where checked; the remainder is of unknown origin. The sample table records about 41,000 clones; around 88% of these occur just once. The biggest ten clones account for under 1.5% of the sample.

This sequence was found in a human donor with narcolepsy. In this chain, TRBV18 is recombined with TRBJ2-5, with no confidently assigned D gene. The sample taken for sequencing was CD45RA- memory CD4+ T cells from PBMCs. The sample's cell subset or site, from its label and the paper: memory T cells sorted ex vivo from peripheral blood. The CDR3 in this case is CASSMSQETQYF. The nucleotide sequence reads as follows: TGTGCCAGCTCCATGAGTCAAGAGACCCAGTACTTC.